The 15 T cell receptor beta chains presented below share a single source sample, sequenced in a study of T-cell reconstitution after alpha-beta-depleted transplantation in children. During its preparation, the TCRbeta library received unique molecular identifiers. TCRdb re-called the PCR reads through MiXCR, storing one row per CDR3 protein. This repertoire shows hundreds of thousands of distinct CDR3 sequences, roughly 15% found once; its top ten account for 4% to 5.5%. Sample: PBMCs, taken from the stem cell graft. The source is a human donor who donated a stem cell graft to a child with Fanconi anemia.

The sample holds a few counts of this clonotype. The chain carries TRBV18 and TRBJ2-7; D is unclear. Germline V gives CDR1 KGHSH, CDR2 LQKENI. This CDR3 contains 13 residues. The germline V and J ends were trimmed by 2 bases and 7 bases, with 12 bases remaining between them. The CDR3 nucleotides read TGTGCCAGCTCACCATTAGGACCCGCGGAGCAGTACTTC. As protein: CASSPLGPAEQYF.

This clonotype was seen ten or more times. The J gene is TRBJ2-1, the V gene TRBV27, with 9 bases matching TRBD1. J lost 8 bases, V lost 4 bases, and 6 bases had no gene match. The CDR3 runs to 14 residues. The germline V gene has CDR1 MNHEY and CDR2 SMNVEV (reference sequence). This CDR3 reads CASSSGQGRDEQFF. The CDR3, as DNA: TGTGCCAGCAGTTCCGGACAGGGGAGGGATGAGCAGTTCTTC.

A few counts support this clonotype. The V call is TRBV6-1, the J call TRBJ2-1, with 7 positions matching TRBD2. Losses at the gene ends were 6 bases for V and 12 bases for J; bases not matched to a gene: 20. The CDR3 totals 16 residues. Germline V gene data show CDR1 as MNHNS and CDR2 as SASEGT. The CDR3 loop reads CASSRPAGTTGQRQFF. The CDR3 nucleotides read TGTGCCAGCAGCCGACCAGCAGGGACTACCGGCCAACGGCAGTTCTTC.

The chain links TRBV12-3 or TRBV12-4 to TRBJ2-3; a possible D gene is TRBD1 (5 bases). This CDR3 region has 15 residues. The ends were cut back, 3 bases at V and 2 bases at J, with 12 bases in the middle. The CDR3 loop reads CASSFQGLVTDTQYF. The CDR3 DNA follows: TGTGCCAGCAGTTTTCAGGGCCTAGTCACAGATACGCAGTATTTT.

This chain connects TRBV5-1 to TRBJ2-6; D might be TRBD2 (6 bases). V lost 4 bases and J lost 3, with 11 bases in between. The CDR3 is made up of 15 amino acids. Germline lookup yields CDR1 SGHRS and CDR2 YFSETQ. The CDR3 DNA sequence: TGCGCCAGCAGCCCTGGAGGGAATGGGGCCAACGTCCTGACTTTC. This gives the protein CASSPGGNGANVLTF.

The rearrangement links TRBV11-2 to TRBJ2-3, with TRBD2 identical over 9 bases. This CDR3 spans 15 amino acids. The trim removed 8 bases at V and 5 bases at J, leaving 11 bases unmatched. Germline V gene lookup returns CDR1 SGHAT and CDR2 FQNNGV. The CDR3 region is CASRGRGGLGDTQYF. DNA for the CDR3: TGTGCCAGCCGCGGGCGGGGGGGCCTTGGAGATACGCAGTATTTT.

The chain employs TRBV20-1 and TRBJ2-1; 8 bases fit TRBD1. Germline V gene sequence: CDR1 DFQATT, CDR2 SNEGSKA (reference sequence). The CDR3 covers 16 residues. Losses at the gene ends were 1 base for V and 3 bases for J; bases not matched to a gene: 8. CDR3: CSARGPGQENYNEQFF. Here the CDR3 DNA reads TGCAGTGCTAGAGGGCCGGGACAGGAGAACTACAATGAGCAGTTCTTC.

At least ten counts were recorded for this clonotype. The chain links TRBV9 to TRBJ1-1; D gene uncertain. CDR1 is SGDLS and CDR2 is YYNGEE in the germline V gene. The CDR3 has 14 amino acids. Trimming took off 4 bases at V and 6 bases at J, with 16 bases between the two ends. The CDR3 sequence is CASSPLTGSPEAFF. In DNA form, the CDR3 reads TGTGCCAGCAGCCCCCTGACCGGGTCTCCTGAAGCTTTCTTT. Drawing the rest from reference TRBV9 and TRBJ1-1, the complete variable domain is DSGVTQTPKHLITATGQRVTLRCSPRSGDLSVYWYQQSLDQGLQFLIQYYNGEERAKGNILERFSAQQFPDLHSELNLSSLELGDSALYFCASSPLTGSPEAFFGQGTRLTVV.

This clonotype has only a few counts. This sequence joins TRBV12-3 or TRBV12-4 and TRBJ1-5; no definite D call. The ends were cut back, 4 bases at V and 0 bases at J, with 7 bases in the middle. The CDR3 is 14 amino acids. The CDR3 DNA sequence: TGTGCCAGCAGTTCCTTAAATAGCAATCAGCCCCAGCATTTT. Its protein product is CASSSLNSNQPQHF.

The chain links TRBV12-3 or TRBV12-4 to TRBJ1-5; D is undetermined. This CDR3 contains 11 residues. Deletions cut 6 bases from V and 11 bases from J, with 11 bases between. CDR3 amino acids: CASSSGPAQHF. CDR3 coding DNA: TGTGCCAGCAGCTCAGGTCCGGCCCAGCATTTT.

The rearrangement uses TRBV5-6 and TRBJ2-1; 12 positions agree with TRBD1. CDR1 is SGHDT and CDR2 is YYEEEE in the germline V gene. CDR3 length equals 15 residues. The ends lost 3 bases at V and 5 bases at J; junction bases unmatched: 3. In DNA, the CDR3 is TGTGCCAGCAGCTACCGGGACAGGGGGCACAATGAGCAGTTCTTC. Its translation: CASSYRDRGHNEQFF.

J is TRBJ2-7 and V is TRBV29-1; D is possibly TRBD1 (6 bases). Germline lookup yields CDR1 SQVTM and CDR2 ANQGSEA. The CDR3 covers 11 residues. The V end was cut by 5 bases, the J end by 4 bases, with 9 bases between. The CDR3, as DNA: TGCAGCGTTAGGACAGCATACGAGCAGTACGTC. It yields the protein CSVRTAYEQYV.

This clonotype has more than one count but fewer than ten. This chain connects TRBV5-7 to TRBJ1-3; a weak D match, TRBD1 (5 bases). TRBV5-7 is filed as an ORF, its function uncertain. Trimming shortened V by 6 bases and J by 5 bases, and 21 bases separated the two germline ends. The CDR3 extends over 16 amino acids. CDR3 sequence (DNA): TGTGCCAGCACCTACAGGATGTGTGGCCAGCGAAACACCATATATTTT. Encoded protein: CASTYRMCGQRNTIYF.

This clonotype came up a few times. The genes are TRBV20-1 and TRBJ1-6, with 10 bases that match TRBD1. This CDR3 contains 15 residues. With V trimmed by 7 bases and J by 4 bases, 7 bases remained unmatched. Per the germline V gene, CDR1 is DFQATT and CDR2 is SNEGSKA (reference sequence). As DNA, the CDR3 is TGCAGTGTCTCGACAGGGGGCGGTTATAATTCACCCCTCCACTTT. Translation gives CSVSTGGGYNSPLHF.

The rearrangement joins TRBV3-1 to TRBJ2-7, with 8 bases lining up with TRBD2. The CDR3 loop spans 15 amino acids. CDR1 is LGHDT, CDR2 YNNKEL, per germline (reference sequence). With 3 bases clipped from V and 5 bases from J, the junction kept 9 bases outside the gene matches. CDR3 in DNA: TGTGCCAGCAGCCAGGCCGGGACTAGAGGCCACGAGCAGTACTTC. This translates into CASSQAGTRGHEQYF.